These T cell receptor beta chains were read from a single sample in a study of T-cell reconstitution after alpha-beta-depleted transplantation in children. Via MiXCR, TCRdb re-called the PCR reads, giving one row per CDR3 protein. The repertoire includes some 180,000 distinct CDR3 sequences, roughly 7% of them detected once, and around 5% sits in the top ten. The sequenced sample was PBMCs, obtained before TCRalphabeta/CD19-depleted stem cell transplant. The receptors derive from a boy aged 2 to 10 with acute lymphoblastic leukemia, due to receive a stem cell transplant. The CDR3 runs from the conserved cysteine through the conserved F or W. Each record gives: clone size, V gene, D gene, J gene, CDR3 protein, CDR3 DNA. A D gene is named only where the DNA matches it firmly. The size of a clone is reported for some rows only, either as once, few or many, or as a class for expanded clones.

clone_size: -; v_call: TRBV7-2; d_call: TRBD1; j_call: TRBJ1-1; cdr3_aa: CASSPPTGANTEAFF; cdr3_nt: TGTGCCAGCAGCCCGCCGACAGGGGCCAACACTGAAGCTTTCTTT
clone_size: many; v_call: TRBV20-1; d_call: -; j_call: TRBJ1-6; cdr3_aa: CSAQNLQRPDSPLHF; cdr3_nt: TGCAGTGCTCAAAACCTGCAACGTCCCGATTCACCCCTCCACTTT
clone_size: -; v_call: TRBV6-5; d_call: -; j_call: TRBJ1-2; cdr3_aa: CASSGQQYGYTF; cdr3_nt: TGTGCCAGCAGCGGACAGCAGTATGGCTACACCTTC
clone_size: many; v_call: TRBV20-1; d_call: -; j_call: TRBJ2-7; cdr3_aa: CSARLPEAGYEQYF; cdr3_nt: TGCAGTGCTAGGCTACCCGAGGCAGGCTACGAGCAGTACTTC
clone_size: -; v_call: TRBV20-1; d_call: -; j_call: TRBJ2-7; cdr3_aa: CSVGGVTYEQYF; cdr3_nt: TGCAGTGTTGGCGGGGTTACCTACGAGCAGTACTTC
clone_size: many; v_call: TRBV20-1; d_call: -; j_call: TRBJ2-7; cdr3_aa: CSAPPLATYEQYF; cdr3_nt: TGCAGTGCCCCCCCCCTAGCGACCTACGAGCAGTACTTC
clone_size: few; v_call: TRBV20-1; d_call: -; j_call: TRBJ1-3; cdr3_aa: CSARGAGANTIYF; cdr3_nt: TGCAGTGCTAGAGGGGCCGGGGCAAACACCATATATTTT
clone_size: many; v_call: TRBV12-3/TRBV12-4; d_call: TRBD1; j_call: TRBJ2-5; cdr3_aa: CASSLVTGEETQYF; cdr3_nt: TGTGCCAGCAGTTTAGTGACAGGGGAAGAGACCCAGTACTTC
clone_size: -; v_call: TRBV28; d_call: -; j_call: TRBJ1-2; cdr3_aa: CASSPNRGYTF; cdr3_nt: TGTGCCAGCAGCCCGAATAGGGGCTACACCTTC
clone_size: few; v_call: TRBV12-3/TRBV12-4; d_call: -; j_call: TRBJ2-6; cdr3_aa: CASSPQTGSGANVLTF; cdr3_nt: TGTGCCAGCAGCCCTCAGACAGGTTCTGGGGCCAACGTCCTGACTTTC
clone_size: many; v_call: TRBV20-1; d_call: -; j_call: TRBJ2-3; cdr3_aa: CSARGQTDTQYF; cdr3_nt: TGCAGTGCTAGAGGACAGACAGATACGCAGTATTTT
clone_size: -; v_call: TRBV27; d_call: TRBD1; j_call: TRBJ2-7; cdr3_aa: CASSPLTGGARIGEQYF; cdr3_nt: TGTGCCAGCAGTCCCCTCACAGGGGGCGCACGTATCGGCGAGCAGTACTTC
clone_size: many; v_call: TRBV29-1; d_call: -; j_call: TRBJ2-3; cdr3_aa: CSVRGLAVTDTQYF; cdr3_nt: TGCAGCGTTCGGGGGCTAGCGGTAACAGATACGCAGTATTTT
clone_size: -; v_call: TRBV11-1; d_call: TRBD2; j_call: TRBJ2-1; cdr3_aa: CASSFSSGSGDEQFF; cdr3_nt: TGTGCCAGCAGCTTTTCTAGCGGGAGCGGTGATGAGCAGTTCTTC
clone_size: -; v_call: TRBV11-2; d_call: -; j_call: TRBJ1-6; cdr3_aa: CASSLRPAGVLPTPLHF; cdr3_nt: TGTGCCAGCAGCCTCCGACCGGCGGGGGTCTTACCCACACCCCTCCACTTT
clone_size: many; v_call: TRBV28; d_call: -; j_call: TRBJ1-5; cdr3_aa: CASSLSEVLLNRPQHF; cdr3_nt: TGCGCCAGCAGTTTATCGGAAGTCCTACTAAATCGGCCCCAGCATTTT
clone_size: many; v_call: TRBV11-2; d_call: TRBD2; j_call: TRBJ2-1; cdr3_aa: CASSPIAGGPGNEQFF; cdr3_nt: TGTGCCAGCAGCCCCATAGCGGGAGGGCCGGGAAATGAGCAGTTCTTC